The 7 T cell receptor beta chains in this list originate from one sample, sequenced in a study of cytomegalovirus exposure and HLA in healthy donors. Assay used: immunoSEQ multiplex PCR; TCRdb lists only in-frame clones, some missing. Counted here are roughly 330,000 clones, about 90% occurring once; the ten biggest clones make up over 1%. Material for sequencing was PBMCs. Receptors were obtained from a woman in her 30s in good health and CMV-seropositive.

The CDR3 is CASSQSGRAGELFF. CDR3 DNA: TGCGCCAGCAGCCAATCAGGGAGGGCCGGGGAGCTGTTTTTT. The chain has TRBV4-3 and TRBJ2-2, with TRBD2 identical over 7 bases. The CDR3 length is 14 residues. Per the germline V gene, CDR1 is LGHNA and CDR2 is YSLEER. The V segment lost 2 bases and the J segment 6 bases; nucleotides outside the gene matches: 3.

The chain has TRBV30 and TRBJ2-1, with 7 bases identical to TRBD2. This CDR3 is 14 amino acids long. After removal of 2 bases from V and 7 bases from J, the junction contained 8 bases not matched to a gene. Germline V gene sequence: CDR1 GTSNPN, CDR2 SVGIG (reference sequence). CDR3: CAWSSGGSLNEQFF. The DNA of the CDR3 is TGTGCCTGGAGTTCCGGCGGGAGCTTAAATGAGCAGTTCTTC.

This clone was picked up one time. The chain links TRBV7-9 to TRBJ2-1, with D uncertain. There are 12 residues in the CDR3. V was clipped by 2 bases and J by 9 bases, with 8 bases between them. The germline V gene has CDR1 SEHNR and CDR2 FQNEAQ (reference sequence). The CDR3 region is CASSLFRSEQFF. CDR3 nucleotides: TGTGCCAGCAGCTTATTCCGTAGTGAGCAGTTCTTC. Using reference TRBV7-9 and TRBJ2-1 for the parts outside the CDR3, the full variable domain is DTGVSQNPRHKITKRGQNVTFRCDPISEHNRLYWYRQTLGQGPEFLTYFQNEAQLEKSRLLSDRFSAERPKGSFSTLEIQRTEQGDSAMYLCASSLFRSEQFFGPGTRLTVL.

V usage is TRBV9 and J usage is TRBJ2-7; 8 nucleotides align to TRBD2. The CDR3 totals 16 residues. Germline assignment: CDR1 SGDLS and CDR2 YYNGEE. V lost 0 bases, J lost 5 bases, and 10 bases stayed unmatched. CDR3 region: CASSVEGNSGVDEQYF. The DNA of the CDR3 is TGTGCCAGCAGCGTAGAGGGTAATAGCGGGGTCGACGAGCAGTACTTC.

The V and J genes are TRBV10-3 and TRBJ1-1, with TRBD1 identical over 9 bases. The CDR3 totals 14 residues. Germline lookup yields CDR1 ENHRY and CDR2 SYGVKD. The junction had 6 bases not matched to a gene; V was cut back by 7 bases and J by 3 bases. CDR3 bases: TGTGCCATCAATAAACAGGGGGCGGACACTGAAGCTTTCTTT. Amino acid sequence: CAINKQGADTEAFF.

V is TRBV5-6 and J is TRBJ1-5; D is ambiguous. Germline V lookup: CDR1 SGHDT, CDR2 YYEEEE. V was clipped by 3 bases and J by 7 bases, with 11 bases between them. The CDR3 runs to 13 residues. The CDR3 spells CASSSRAVQPQHF. In DNA form, the CDR3 reads TGTGCCAGCAGCTCCCGAGCCGTCCAGCCCCAGCATTTT. Based on the CDR3 plus reference TRBV5-6 and TRBJ1-5, the full variable domain is DAGVTQSPTHLIKTRGQQVTLRCSPKSGHDTVSWYQQALGQGPQFIFQYYEEEERQRGNFPDRFSGHQFPNYSSELNVNALLLGDSALYLCASSSRAVQPQHFGDGTRLSIL.

This clone was detected a few times. J is TRBJ2-3 and V is TRBV5-1; TRBD2 aligns across 13 bases. This CDR3 comprises 15 residues. Trimming removed 3 bases from V and 5 bases from J; junction bases left unmatched: 3. Germline V CDR1 and CDR2: SGHRS, YFSETQ. The CDR3 nucleotides read TGCGCCAGCAGCTCGGGACTAGCGGGGTTAGATACGCAGTATTTT. Translating gives CASSSGLAGLDTQYF.